This T cell receptor beta chain was sequenced during a study of T cells of healthy individuals. Trimming left V 4 bases short and J 2 bases short, with 14 bases between. In germline, CDR1 is SGHRS, CDR2 YFSETQ. The CDR3 loop spans 15 amino acids. TCRdb re-derived calls from the 5' RACE reads in MiXCR, one entry per CDR3 protein. The sample includes some 100,000 distinct CDR3 sequences, approximately 15% of them seen just once. The rearrangement joins TRBV5-1 to TRBJ2-3; D is perhaps TRBD1 (5 bases). The TCR sequence derives from a human donor in good health. The CDR3 DNA follows: TGCGCCAGCAGCCTACAGGAACCCCTCACAGATACGCAGTATTTT. This encodes CASSLQEPLTDTQYF.